The present T cell receptor (beta chain) was sequenced within a study of T-cell reconstitution after alpha-beta-depleted transplantation in children. General study results and limits: When one year had passed after transplant, most T-cell counts and diversity came from newly produced T cells.

After removal of 4 bases from V and 2 bases from J, the junction contained 7 bases not matched to a gene. This CDR3 is built from 16 residues. CDR1 is SQVTM and CDR2 is ANQGSEA in the germline V gene. This clonotype occurred once. The antigen is not known. Unique molecular identifiers were built into the TCRbeta library. MiXCR was run by TCRdb on the PCR reads, yielding one entry per CDR3 protein. Of roughly 570,000 distinct CDR3 sequences listed, 25% to 30% are singletons. This material consisted of PBMCs, taken before TCRalphabeta/CD19-depleted stem cell transplant. The sequence was collected from a boy in the first two years of life with Wiskott-Aldrich syndrome, due to receive a stem cell transplant. The rearrangement links TRBV29-1 to TRBJ2-1; 11 bases fit TRBD2. Written as DNA, the CDR3 is TGCAGCGTTGGGGTAGCGGGAGGGGTACCCTACAATGAGCAGTTCTTC. This codes for CSVGVAGGVPYNEQFF.